The T cell receptor (beta chain) under discussion was sequenced for a study of metastatic and nonmetastatic thyroid tumors. Whole-study context: Patients with malignant and benign thyroid disease provided blood and tumor or nodule tissue, whose repertoires were compared. Study-wide points: Across blood and tumor, TCR beta diversity in malignant thyroid tumors was reportedly significantly higher than in benign nodules.

Original handling: The distant-metastasis classifier for papillary thyroid cancer was built from CDR3 differences across clinicopathological groups. TCRdb re-clonotyped the PCR reads through MiXCR. Here the V and J calls rest on TCRdb's processing, not on the authors' analysis. The sample carries roughly 55,000 clones, around 16% recorded once. Ahead of thyroid surgery, no patient had received treatment of any kind. There are 13 residues in the CDR3. Germline V gives CDR1 MNHNY, CDR2 SVGAGI (reference sequence). V lost 2 bases to trimming and J lost 3 bases, with 7 bases between them. The sample holds many counts of this clone. Antigen unknown.

The source is a male donor with papillary thyroid cancer or a benign thyroid nodule (not recorded which). Some clones in this sample may be carry-over from other donors' samples. The chain links TRBV6-6 to TRBJ1-1; D unclear. The sequenced sample was blood. The CDR3 protein is CASSYRMYTEAFF. The CDR3 nucleotides read TGTGCCAGCAGTTACAGGATGTACACTGAAGCTTTCTTT.